This TCR beta chain was identified during a study of blood T cells in healthy people across ages (dated by TCRdb to 2013 to 2016). In the study overall: In model experiments, roughly one uniquely barcoded TCR beta cDNA molecule per two T cells was captured by template switching. To track age-related changes in TCR beta repertoire diversity, the study relied on deep sequencing normalized with unique cDNA molecular identifiers. The donors were split into four age groups: young (average around 16 years), middle-aged (39), aged (about 56) and long-lived (approximately 80). To avoid experimental bias, donors of different ages were randomly spread across the sequencing lanes. Two additional independent replicas of 1 million unique cDNA reads from the same blood draw were analyzed for two donors (one aged 18 to 30 and one aged 80 or older).

The CDR3 contains 14 residues, cysteine and phenylalanine counted. This entry keeps only the CDR3 DNA: 42 bases, framed from base 1. For CDR1 and CDR2, the germline V gene lists LGHNT and FRNRAP. Trimming costs V 10 bases and J 4 bases, and their ends lie 16 bases apart. Receptors were amplified or captured by 5' RACE. TCRdb lists the instrument as Illumina HiSeq 2500. A second PCR of about 7 to 12 cycles was performed with a sample-barcoded 5' primer and a J-beta primer mix. A template-switch 5' adaptor carrying 12 random nucleotides introduced a unique molecular identifier onto each TCR beta cDNA molecule. Each sample yielded at least 2.5 million CDR3-containing paired-end reads. First-strand cDNA was synthesized from all RNA with the Mint cDNA synthesis kit, primed by a TRBC-specific oligonucleotide. All cDNA was treated with uracil-DNA glycosylase and then went through a first 18-cycle PCR with the universal primers M1SS and BC2_uni_R. Regarding the original processing steps: For normalization, 1 million high-quality reads were randomly selected from each sample, with every read carrying a distinct molecular identifier. Instead of being binned into consensus sequences, reads with shared molecular identifiers were discarded. CDR3 identification, clonotype clustering and error correction used MiTCR with a Q25 quality threshold and the strictest error-elimination algorithm. Lower-bound total TCR beta diversity was estimated with a nonparametric unseen species model using Euler transformation. The raw public data were reprocessed by TCRdb itself: fastp quality trimming at Q25, MiXCR clonotype calling, in-frame beta chains only. Merged by CDR3 protein, the rows form single entries marked with the most common genes and DNA. These V and J calls rely on TCRdb rather than the paper's analysis. Present in this sample are around 690,000 distinct CDR3 sequences, about 54% of which were seen just once. Together, the top ten hold approximately 37% of the sample.

The donors were 40 or so Caucasian individuals from Russia, aged roughly 6 to 100 years, who were systemically healthy. Each donor gave around 9.9 milliliters of peripheral blood, collected into EDTA-treated Vacutainer tubes. Ficoll-Paque density-gradient centrifugation was used to isolate PBMCs, with at least 6 million per sample. Trizol reagent was used to extract total RNA from PBMCs, with at least 6 micrograms per sample. The percentages of naive CD45RAhigh/CD27high T cells were determined by flow cytometry on a PBMC aliquot from every donor. Overall results and qualifications from the work: Estimates of total diversity based on one million sequenced T cells were considered lower bounds and underestimates. Donor CMV infection status was unknown, potentially confounding age-related changes in expanded clonotypes. Bulk unsorted PBMC profiling prevented conclusive comparison of naive and antigen-experienced compartments. There was a strong correlation between observed TCR beta diversity and the percentage of naive T cells measured by flow cytometry. The long-lived group showed more naive CD4+ T cells, fewer expanded clones and increased TCR diversity than the aged group, suggesting age selection. As age increased, observed TCR beta diversity per million T cells dropped in a roughly linear way, and a significant reduction was already evident by age about 36.

This clonotype was observed a few times. No cognate antigen has been identified for it. Base qualities are not provided; no much larger clone lies one nucleotide away. The sequenced material came from blood. The TCR originated in a man aged 60-69 years in good health. The chain couples TRBV12-5 to TRBJ2-2; possibly the D gene is TRBD1, per 6 matching bases. The CDR3 reads CATFATGGTGELFF. The bases are TGTGCTACTTTCGCGACAGGCGGCACCGGGGAGCTGTTTTTT.